This T cell receptor beta chain was documented in a study of T cell responses to AZD1222 COVID-19 vaccine. Regarding this clone: Antigen unknown.

This table comes from immunoSEQ multiplex PCR, and its TCRdb copy is limited to in-frame clones, with some not included. This table holds about 130,000 clones, around 90% found once. Notes on the study in general: Dominant CD4 TCR responses targeted spike regions 160-218 and 743-854. Donors were largely white British and mainly female; clonal diversity was possibly underestimated.

Per the germline V gene, CDR1 is LGHNA and CDR2 is YNFKEQ. V was trimmed by 2 bases and J by 2 bases, leaving 19 bases between them. The CDR3 is 18 residues long. Analysis merged second doses at about 4 or about 12 weeks. The sequence was collected from an adult who received the AZD1222 COVID-19 vaccine. V and J are TRBV4-2 and TRBJ2-4; possibly TRBD1 for D (5 bases). This specimen consisted of peripheral blood, obtained 28 days after the second AZD1222 dose. The DNA of the CDR3 is TGTGCCAGCAGCCAAAGGCAAAAAACAGGCTATACCAAAAACATTCAGTACTTC. This gives the protein CASSQRQKTGYTKNIQYF.